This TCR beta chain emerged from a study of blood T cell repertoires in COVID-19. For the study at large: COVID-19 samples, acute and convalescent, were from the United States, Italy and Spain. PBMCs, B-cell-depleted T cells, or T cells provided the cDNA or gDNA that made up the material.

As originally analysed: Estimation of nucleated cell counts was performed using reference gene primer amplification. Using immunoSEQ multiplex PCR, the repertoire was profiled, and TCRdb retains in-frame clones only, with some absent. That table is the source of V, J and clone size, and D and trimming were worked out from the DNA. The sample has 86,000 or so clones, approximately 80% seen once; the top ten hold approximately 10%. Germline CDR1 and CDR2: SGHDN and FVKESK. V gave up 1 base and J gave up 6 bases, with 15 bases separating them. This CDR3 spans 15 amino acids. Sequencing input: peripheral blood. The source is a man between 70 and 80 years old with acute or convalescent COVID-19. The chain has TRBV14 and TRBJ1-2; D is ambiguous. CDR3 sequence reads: CASSQARGPSDGYTF. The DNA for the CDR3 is TGTGCCAGCAGCCAAGCTCGGGGTCCCTCCGATGGCTACACCTTC. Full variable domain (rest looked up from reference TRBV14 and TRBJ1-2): EAGVTQFPSHSVIEKGQTVTLRCDPISGHDNLYWYRRVMGKEIKFLLHFVKESKQDESGMPNNRFLAERTGGTYSTLKVQPAELEDSGVYFCASSQARGPSDGYTFGSGTRLTVV.